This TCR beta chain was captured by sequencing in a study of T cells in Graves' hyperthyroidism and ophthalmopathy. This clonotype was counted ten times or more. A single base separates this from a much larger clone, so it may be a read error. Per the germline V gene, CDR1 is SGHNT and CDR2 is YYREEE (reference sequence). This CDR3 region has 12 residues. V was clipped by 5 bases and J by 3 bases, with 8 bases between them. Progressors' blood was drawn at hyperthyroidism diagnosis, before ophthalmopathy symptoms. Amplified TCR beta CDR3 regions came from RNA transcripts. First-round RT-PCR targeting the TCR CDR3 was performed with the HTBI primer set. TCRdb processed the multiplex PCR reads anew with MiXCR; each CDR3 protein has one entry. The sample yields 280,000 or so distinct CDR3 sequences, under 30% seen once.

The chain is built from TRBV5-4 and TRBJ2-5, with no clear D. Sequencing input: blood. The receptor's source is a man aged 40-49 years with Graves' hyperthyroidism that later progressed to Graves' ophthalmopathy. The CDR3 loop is CASSYGEETQYF. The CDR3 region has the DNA TGTGCCAGCAGTTACGGAGAAGAGACCCAGTACTTC.